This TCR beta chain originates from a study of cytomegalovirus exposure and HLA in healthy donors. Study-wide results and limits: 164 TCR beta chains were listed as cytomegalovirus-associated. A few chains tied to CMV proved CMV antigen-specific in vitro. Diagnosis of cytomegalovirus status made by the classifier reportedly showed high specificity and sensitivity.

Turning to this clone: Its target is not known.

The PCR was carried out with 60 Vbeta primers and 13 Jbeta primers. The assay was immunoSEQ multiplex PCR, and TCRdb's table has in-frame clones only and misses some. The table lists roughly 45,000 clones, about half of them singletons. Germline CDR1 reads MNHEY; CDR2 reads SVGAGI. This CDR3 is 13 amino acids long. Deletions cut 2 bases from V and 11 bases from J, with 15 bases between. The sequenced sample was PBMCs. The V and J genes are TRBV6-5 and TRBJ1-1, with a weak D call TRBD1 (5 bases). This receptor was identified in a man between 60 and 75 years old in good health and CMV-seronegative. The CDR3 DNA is TGTGCCAGCAGTTACCGGCAGGGCGGATTGGCTTTCTTT. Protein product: CASSYRQGGLAFF.